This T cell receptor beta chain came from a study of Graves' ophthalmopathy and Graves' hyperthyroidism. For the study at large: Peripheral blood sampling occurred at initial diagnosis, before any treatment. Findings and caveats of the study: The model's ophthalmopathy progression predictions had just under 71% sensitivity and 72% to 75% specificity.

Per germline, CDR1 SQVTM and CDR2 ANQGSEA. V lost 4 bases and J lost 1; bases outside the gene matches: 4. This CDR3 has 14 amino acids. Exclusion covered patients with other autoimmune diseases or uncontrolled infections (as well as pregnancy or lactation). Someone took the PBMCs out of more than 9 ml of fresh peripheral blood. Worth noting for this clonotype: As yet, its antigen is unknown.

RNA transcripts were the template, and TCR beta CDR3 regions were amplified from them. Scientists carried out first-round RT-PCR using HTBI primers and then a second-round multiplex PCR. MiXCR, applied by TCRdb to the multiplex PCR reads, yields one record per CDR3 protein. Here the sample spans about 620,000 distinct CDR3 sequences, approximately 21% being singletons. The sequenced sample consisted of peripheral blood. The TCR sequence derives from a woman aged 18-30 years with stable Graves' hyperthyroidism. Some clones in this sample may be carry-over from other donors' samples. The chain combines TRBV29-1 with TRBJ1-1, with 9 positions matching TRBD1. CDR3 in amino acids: CSVVGTGRNTEAFF. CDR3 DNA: TGCAGCGTTGTAGGGACAGGGAGGAACACTGAAGCTTTCTTT.